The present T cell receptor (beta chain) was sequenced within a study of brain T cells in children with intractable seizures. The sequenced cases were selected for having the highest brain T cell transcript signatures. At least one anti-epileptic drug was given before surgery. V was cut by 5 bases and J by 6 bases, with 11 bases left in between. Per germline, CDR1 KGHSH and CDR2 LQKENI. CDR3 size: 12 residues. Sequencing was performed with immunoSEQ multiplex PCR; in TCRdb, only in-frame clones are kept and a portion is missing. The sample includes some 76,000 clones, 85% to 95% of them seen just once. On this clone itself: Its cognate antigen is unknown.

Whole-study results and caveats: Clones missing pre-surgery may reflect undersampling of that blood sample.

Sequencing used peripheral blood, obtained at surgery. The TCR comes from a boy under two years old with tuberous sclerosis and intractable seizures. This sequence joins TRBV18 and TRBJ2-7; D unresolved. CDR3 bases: TGTGCCAGCTCAGAAACGTTGCTCGAGCAGTACTTC. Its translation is CASSETLLEQYF.